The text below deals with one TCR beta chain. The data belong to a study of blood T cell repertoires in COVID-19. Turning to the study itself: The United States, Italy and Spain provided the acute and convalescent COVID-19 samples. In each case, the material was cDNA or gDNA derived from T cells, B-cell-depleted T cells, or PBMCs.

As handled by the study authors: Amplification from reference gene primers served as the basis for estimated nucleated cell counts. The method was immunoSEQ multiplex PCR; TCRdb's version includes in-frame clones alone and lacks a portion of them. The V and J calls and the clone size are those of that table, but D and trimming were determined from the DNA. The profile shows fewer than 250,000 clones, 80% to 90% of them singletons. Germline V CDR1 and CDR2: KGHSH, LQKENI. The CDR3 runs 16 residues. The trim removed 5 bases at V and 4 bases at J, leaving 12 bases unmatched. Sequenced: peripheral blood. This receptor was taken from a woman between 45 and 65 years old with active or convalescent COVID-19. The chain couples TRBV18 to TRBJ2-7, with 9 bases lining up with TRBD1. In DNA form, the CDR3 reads TGTGCCAGCTCATCATCTCTCGGGACAGGGCTGTACGAGCAGTACTTC. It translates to CASSSSLGTGLYEQYF.